This T cell receptor (beta chain) was recorded in a study of PD-1 blockade in classical Hodgkin lymphoma. Whole-study results and caveats: A significant rise in TCR diversity by C4D1 was seen for CD4+ but not CD8+ cells. Prior to therapy, complete responders displayed diversity much like that of newly diagnosed patients.

The sample's time point: cycle 4 day 1 (C4D1), after six to seven weeks of nivolumab. Patients all relapsed after autologous stem cell transplantation, and there was variation in brentuximab vedotin exposure. Complete response, partial response or progressive disease was each patient's best response. To note about this clone: Its specificity is not known.

Germline V CDR1 and CDR2: SGHTS, YDEGEE. V gave up 0 bases and J gave up 0 bases, with 7 bases separating them. The CDR3 contains 15 residues. The table came from immunoSEQ multiplex PCR; TCRdb's copy has only in-frame clones and leaves some out. This table has 35,000 to 50,000 clones, roughly two thirds appearing once. The rearrangement links TRBV5-8 to TRBJ1-5; unclear D gene. The sequence came from a human donor with classical Hodgkin lymphoma. The material sequenced was peripheral blood mononuclear cells (PBMCs), taken before the fourth cycle of nivolumab. CDR3 in amino acids: CASSLEGSSNQPQHF. Here the CDR3 DNA reads TGTGCCAGCAGCTTGGAAGGGTCTAGCAATCAGCCCCAGCATTTT.